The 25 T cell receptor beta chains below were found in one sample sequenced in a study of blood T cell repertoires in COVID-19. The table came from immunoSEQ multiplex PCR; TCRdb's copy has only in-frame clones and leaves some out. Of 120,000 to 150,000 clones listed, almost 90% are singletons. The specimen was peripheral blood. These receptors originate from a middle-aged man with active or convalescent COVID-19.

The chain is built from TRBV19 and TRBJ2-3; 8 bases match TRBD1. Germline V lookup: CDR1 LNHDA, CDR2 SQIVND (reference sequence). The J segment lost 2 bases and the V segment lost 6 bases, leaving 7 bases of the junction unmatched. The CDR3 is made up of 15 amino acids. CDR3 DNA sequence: TGTGCCAGTAGCCCTCGGGACAGGAACACAGATACGCAGTATTTT. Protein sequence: CASSPRDRNTDTQYF.

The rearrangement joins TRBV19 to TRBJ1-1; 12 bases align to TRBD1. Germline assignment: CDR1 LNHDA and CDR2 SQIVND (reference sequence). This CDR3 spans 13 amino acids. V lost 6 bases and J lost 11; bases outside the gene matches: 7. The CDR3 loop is CASRGQGANDAFF. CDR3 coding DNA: TGTGCCAGTAGGGGACAGGGGGCGAATGACGCTTTCTTT.

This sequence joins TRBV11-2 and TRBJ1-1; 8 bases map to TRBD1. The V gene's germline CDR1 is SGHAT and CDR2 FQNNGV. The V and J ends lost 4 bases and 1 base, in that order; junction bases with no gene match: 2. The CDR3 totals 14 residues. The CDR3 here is CASSSTGGNTEAFF. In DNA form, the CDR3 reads TGTGCCAGCAGCTCAACAGGGGGGAACACTGAAGCTTTCTTT.

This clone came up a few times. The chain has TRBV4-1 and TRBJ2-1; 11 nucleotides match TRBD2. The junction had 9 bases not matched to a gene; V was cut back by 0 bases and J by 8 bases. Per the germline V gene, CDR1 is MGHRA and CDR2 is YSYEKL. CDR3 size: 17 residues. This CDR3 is CASSQDSTSGSVYEQFF. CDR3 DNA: TGCGCCAGCAGCCAAGATTCCACTAGCGGGAGTGTCTATGAGCAGTTCTTC.

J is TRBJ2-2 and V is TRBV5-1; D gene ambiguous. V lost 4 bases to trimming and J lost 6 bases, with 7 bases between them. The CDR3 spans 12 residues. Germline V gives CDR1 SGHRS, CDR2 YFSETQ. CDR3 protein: CASSSDPGELFF. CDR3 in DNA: TGCGCCAGCAGCAGCGACCCCGGGGAGCTGTTTTTT.

CDR3 sequence (DNA): TGTGCCAGCAGCGTTCAGGGAGGAAATCAGCCCCAGCATTTT. Translation gives CASSVQGGNQPQHF. The chain uses TRBV9 and TRBJ1-5; D perhaps matches TRBD1 (5 bases). Germline V CDR1 and CDR2: SGDLS, YYNGEE. V shed 2 bases and J shed 4 bases, with 10 bases lying between them. The CDR3 contains 14 residues.

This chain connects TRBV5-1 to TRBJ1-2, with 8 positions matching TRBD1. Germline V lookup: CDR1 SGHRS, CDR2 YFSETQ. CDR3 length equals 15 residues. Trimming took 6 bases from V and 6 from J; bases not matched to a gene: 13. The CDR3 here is CASTNNTWTGNGYTF. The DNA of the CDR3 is TGCGCCAGCACCAACAATACGTGGACAGGGAATGGCTACACCTTC.

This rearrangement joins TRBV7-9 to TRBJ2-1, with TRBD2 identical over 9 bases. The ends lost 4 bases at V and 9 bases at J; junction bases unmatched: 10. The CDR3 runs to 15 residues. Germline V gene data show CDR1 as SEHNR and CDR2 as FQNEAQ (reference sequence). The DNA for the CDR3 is TGTGCCAGCAGCTCGGGAGCGGGAGGATGGAGTGAGCAGTTCTTC. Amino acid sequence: CASSSGAGGWSEQFF.

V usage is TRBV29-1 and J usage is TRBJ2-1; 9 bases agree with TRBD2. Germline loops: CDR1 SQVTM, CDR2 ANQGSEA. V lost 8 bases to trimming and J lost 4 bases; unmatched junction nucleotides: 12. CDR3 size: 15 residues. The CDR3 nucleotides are TGCAGCTCCTCTCCCGGACTAGCGTCATACAATGAGCAGTTCTTC. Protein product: CSSSPGLASYNEQFF.

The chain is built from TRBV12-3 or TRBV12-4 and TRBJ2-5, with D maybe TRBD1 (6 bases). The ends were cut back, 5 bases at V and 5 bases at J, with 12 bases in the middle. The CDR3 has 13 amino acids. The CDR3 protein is CASSKQGQETQYF. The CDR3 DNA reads TGTGCCAGCAGTAAGCAGGGGCAGGAGACCCAGTACTTC.

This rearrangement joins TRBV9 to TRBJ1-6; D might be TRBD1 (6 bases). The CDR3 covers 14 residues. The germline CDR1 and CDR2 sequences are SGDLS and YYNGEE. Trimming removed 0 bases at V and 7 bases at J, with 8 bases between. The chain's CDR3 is CASSVGQENSPLHF. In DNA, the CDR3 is TGTGCCAGCAGCGTAGGACAGGAAAATTCACCCCTCCACTTT.

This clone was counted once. In nucleotides, the CDR3 is TGTGCCACCAGCAAGAAGACTAGCGGGAACTCCTACGAGCAGTACTTC. It codes for CATSKKTSGNSYEQYF. This rearrangement joins TRBV15 to TRBJ2-7; TRBD2 matches 11 bases. This CDR3 has 16 residues. J gave up 0 bases and V 4 bases, and 5 bases lay outside the gene matches. Germline values: CDR1 LNHNV, CDR2 YYDKDF (reference sequence).

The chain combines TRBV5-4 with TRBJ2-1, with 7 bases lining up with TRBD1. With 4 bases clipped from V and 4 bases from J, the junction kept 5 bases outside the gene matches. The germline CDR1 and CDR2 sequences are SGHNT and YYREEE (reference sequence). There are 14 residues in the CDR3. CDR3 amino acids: CASSHRDRYNEQFF. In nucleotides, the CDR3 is TGTGCCAGCAGCCACCGGGACAGATACAATGAGCAGTTCTTC. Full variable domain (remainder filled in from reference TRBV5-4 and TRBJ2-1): ETGVTQSPTHLIKTRGQQVTLRCSSQSGHNTVSWYQQALGQGPQFIFQYYREEENGRGNFPPRFSGLQFPNYSSELNVNALELDDSALYLCASSHRDRYNEQFFGPGTRLTVL.

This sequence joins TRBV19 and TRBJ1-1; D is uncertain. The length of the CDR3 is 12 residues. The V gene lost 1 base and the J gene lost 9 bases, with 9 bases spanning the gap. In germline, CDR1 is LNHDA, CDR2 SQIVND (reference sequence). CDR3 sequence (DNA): TGTGCCAGTAGTATAGGTGAGGTGAAAGCTTTCTTT. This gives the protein CASSIGEVKAFF.

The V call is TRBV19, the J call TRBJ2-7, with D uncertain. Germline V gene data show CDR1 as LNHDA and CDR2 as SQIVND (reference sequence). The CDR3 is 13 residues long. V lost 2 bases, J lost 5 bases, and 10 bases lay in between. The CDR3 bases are TGTGCCAGTAGTATATCAGTCCGCCACGAGCAGTACTTC. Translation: CASSISVRHEQYF.

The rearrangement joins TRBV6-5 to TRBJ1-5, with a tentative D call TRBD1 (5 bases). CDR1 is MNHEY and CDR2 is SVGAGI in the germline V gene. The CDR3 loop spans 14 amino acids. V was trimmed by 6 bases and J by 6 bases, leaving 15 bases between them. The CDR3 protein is CASRRQGSAQPQHF. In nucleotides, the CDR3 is TGTGCCAGCAGACGTCAGGGATCTGCTCAGCCCCAGCATTTT.

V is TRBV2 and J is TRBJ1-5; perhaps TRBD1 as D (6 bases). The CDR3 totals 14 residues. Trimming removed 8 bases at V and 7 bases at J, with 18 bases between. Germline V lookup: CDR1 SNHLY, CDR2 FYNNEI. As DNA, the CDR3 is TGTGCCAGCGACGCGGGGGCCTTCGGACAGCCCCAGCATTTT. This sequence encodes CASDAGAFGQPQHF.

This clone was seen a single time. Here the CDR3 DNA reads TGCGCCAGCAGCTCTCAGGGGTTCGAGCAGTTCTTC. This codes for CASSSQGFEQFF. J is TRBJ2-1 and V is TRBV5-1, with D tentatively TRBD1 (6 bases). This CDR3 spans 12 amino acids. The V and J ends lost 3 bases and 10 bases respectively, with 11 bases between them. Germline lookup yields CDR1 SGHRS and CDR2 YFSETQ.

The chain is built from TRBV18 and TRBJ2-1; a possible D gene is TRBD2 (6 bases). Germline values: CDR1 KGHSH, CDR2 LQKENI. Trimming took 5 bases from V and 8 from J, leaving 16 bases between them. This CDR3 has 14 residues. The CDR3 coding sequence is TGTGCCAGCTCATCGGGACGGGGGAGGCATGAGCAGTTCTTC. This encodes CASSSGRGRHEQFF.

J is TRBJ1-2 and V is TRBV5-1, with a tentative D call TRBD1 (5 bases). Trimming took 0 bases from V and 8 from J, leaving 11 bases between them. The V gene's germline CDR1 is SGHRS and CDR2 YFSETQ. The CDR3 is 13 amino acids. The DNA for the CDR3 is TGCGCCAGCAGCTTGGCGCAGGGACTGGGCTACACCTTC. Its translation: CASSLAQGLGYTF.

This CDR3 reads CASSFGGGDGYTF. The DNA for the CDR3 is TGTGCCAGCAGTTTTGGGGGAGGGGACGGCTACACCTTC. The rearrangement uses TRBV27 and TRBJ1-2; TRBD1 is a possible D gene (5 bases). CDR3 length equals 13 residues. Deletions cut 3 bases from V and 8 bases from J, with 13 bases between. Germline CDR1 MNHEY, CDR2 SMNVEV (reference sequence).

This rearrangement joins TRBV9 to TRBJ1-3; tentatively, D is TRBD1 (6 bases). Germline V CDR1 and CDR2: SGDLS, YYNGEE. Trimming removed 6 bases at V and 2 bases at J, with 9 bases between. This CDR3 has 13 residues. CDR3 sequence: CASKGGTGNTIYF. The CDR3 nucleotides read TGTGCCAGCAAGGGGGGGACTGGAAACACCATATATTTT.

The CDR3 is CASSTGTVRDEQYF. In nucleotides, the CDR3 is TGTGCCAGTAGTACTGGGACAGTACGGGACGAGCAGTACTTC. The V call is TRBV19, the J call TRBJ2-7; 7 bases fit TRBD1. V lost 4 bases, J lost 5 bases, and 8 bases stayed unmatched. This CDR3 is 14 amino acids long. Germline V gene data show CDR1 as LNHDA and CDR2 as SQIVND (reference sequence).

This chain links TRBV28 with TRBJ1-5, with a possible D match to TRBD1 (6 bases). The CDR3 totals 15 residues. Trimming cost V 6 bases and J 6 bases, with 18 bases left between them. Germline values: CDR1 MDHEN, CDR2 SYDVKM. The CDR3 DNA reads TGTGCCAGCAGGAAAACGGGGGGGCTGGGTCAGCCCCAGCATTTT. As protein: CASRKTGGLGQPQHF.

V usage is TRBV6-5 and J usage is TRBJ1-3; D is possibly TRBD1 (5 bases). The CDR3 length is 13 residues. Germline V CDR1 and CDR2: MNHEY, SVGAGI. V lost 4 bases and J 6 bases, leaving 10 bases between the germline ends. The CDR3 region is CASSSFRVNTIYF. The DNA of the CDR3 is TGTGCCAGCAGTTCGTTCAGGGTAAACACCATATATTTT.